The T cell receptor (beta chain) under discussion was sequenced for a study of cytomegalovirus exposure and HLA in healthy donors. Study-level points and caveats: A later analysis linked a missense DCLRE1C variant to TCR beta V- and J-gene trimming.

CDR1 is SGHAT and CDR2 is FQNNGV in the germline V gene. The CDR3 is made up of 14 amino acids. V was pared by 2 bases and J by 4 bases, with 9 bases between. Amplification used 60 Vbeta primers and 13 Jbeta primers. Clones were sequenced by immunoSEQ multiplex PCR, and TCRdb holds only the in-frame ones, with some missing. The table lists about 190,000 clones, about 83% of them singletons. Of note for this clone: Its antigen is not identified.

J is TRBJ1-3 and V is TRBV11-2; D remains unclear. The TCR comes from a middle-aged man in good health and CMV-seropositive. Sequenced sample: PBMCs. CDR3 amino acids: CASSLSQAGNTIYF. In DNA, the CDR3 is TGTGCCAGCAGCTTATCCCAGGCAGGAAACACCATATATTTT.